The 19 T cell receptor beta chains reported below all come from one sample, sequenced in a study of technical replicates of blood from four donors. Using immunoSEQ multiplex PCR, the repertoire was profiled, and TCRdb retains in-frame clones only, with some absent. The sample yields about 74,000 clones, around 91% seen once. The sample consisted of T cells isolated from PBMCs. The source is a human donor in good health.

The rearrangement links TRBV19 to TRBJ2-1, with TRBD1 identical over 9 bases. This CDR3 contains 15 residues. Germline CDR1 and CDR2: LNHDA and SQIVND (reference sequence). V dropped 6 bases and J dropped 5; count of bases not matched to a gene: 8. Written as DNA, the CDR3 is TGTGCCAGTAGCCCCCGAGGACAGGGGAACAATGAGCAGTTCTTC. Translated, it gives CASSPRGQGNNEQFF.

The gene calls are TRBV27 and TRBJ2-7; the D gene is possibly TRBD1 (5 bases). The germline V gene has CDR1 MNHEY and CDR2 SMNVEV (reference sequence). With 6 bases removed from V and 2 bases from J, the gap between germline ends came to 8 bases. CDR3 length: 12 amino acids. The CDR3 DNA sequence: TGTGCCAGCAGCCTGGACACCTACGAGCAGTACTTC. The encoded protein is CASSLDTYEQYF.

The table lists this clone with a count of one. The chain has TRBV5-1 and TRBJ2-1; 8 nucleotides match TRBD1. Germline V gene data show CDR1 as SGHRS and CDR2 as YFSETQ. This CDR3 comprises 15 residues. With 0 bases clipped from V and 5 bases from J, the junction kept 4 bases outside the gene matches. The CDR3 sequence is CASSLEGQGHNEQFF. CDR3 nucleotide sequence: TGCGCCAGCAGCTTGGAAGGACAGGGTCACAATGAGCAGTTCTTC.

This chain joins TRBV7-2 and TRBJ1-2, with D possibly TRBD1 on 5 matching bases. The V end lost 2 bases, the J end lost 3 bases, and 13 bases lay between the germline ends. CDR3 length equals 15 residues. Germline V gene lookup returns CDR1 SGHTA and CDR2 FQGNSA. CDR3 sequence: CASSLNPRAYYGYTF. The CDR3 DNA reads as TGTGCCAGCAGCTTAAATCCCAGGGCATACTATGGCTACACCTTC.

The chain is built from TRBV7-9 and TRBJ2-7; D unclear. The germline V gene encodes CDR1 SEHNR and CDR2 FQNEAQ (reference sequence). The CDR3 runs 18 residues. V was cut by 0 bases and J by 0 bases, with 18 bases left in between. The chain's CDR3 is CASSLALGSQPISYEQYF. The CDR3 DNA sequence: TGTGCCAGCAGCTTAGCCTTAGGTTCACAGCCGATCTCCTACGAGCAGTACTTC.

This clone appeared a single time. The sample has other DNA sequences that encode this CDR3 too. V and J are TRBV27 and TRBJ1-1, with 8 bases aligning to TRBD1. Germline trimming cut 5 bases from V and 3 bases from J; bases unmatched to any gene: 5. Germline loops: CDR1 MNHEY, CDR2 SMNVEV (reference sequence). The CDR3 length is 14 residues. The CDR3 here is CASSLRTGYTEAFF. The CDR3 nucleotides are TGTGCCAGCAGTCTGAGGACAGGGTACACTGAAGCTTTCTTT.

The chain has TRBV4-1 and TRBJ2-2; D gene ambiguous. The CDR3 runs to 14 residues. Germline CDR1 reads MGHRA; CDR2 reads YSYEKL. V dropped 4 bases and J dropped 1 base, with 7 bases sitting between them. The CDR3 DNA sequence: TGCGCCAGCAGCCCAAACTTGAACACCGGGGAGCTGTTTTTT. Translating gives CASSPNLNTGELFF.

The chain joins TRBV18 to TRBJ2-6; TRBD1 aligns across 7 bases. The germline CDR1 and CDR2 sequences are KGHSH and LQKENI. J gave up 0 bases and V 5 bases, and 4 bases lay outside the gene matches. There are 16 residues in the CDR3. The CDR3 loop is CASSWGQTSGANVLTF. The DNA of the CDR3 is TGTGCCAGCTCATGGGGACAGACCTCTGGGGCCAACGTCCTGACTTTC.

In its sample, this clone was seen once. This chain uses TRBV15 with TRBJ2-3; TRBD2 agrees at 11 bases. This CDR3 spans 15 amino acids. Germline CDR1 and CDR2: LNHNV and YYDKDF (reference sequence). V was clipped by 8 bases and J by 5 bases; unmatched bases: 9. CDR3: CATSELAGDGDTQYF. DNA for the CDR3: TGTGCCACCTCAGAACTAGCGGGAGACGGAGATACGCAGTATTTT.

CDR3 loop: CASSLLPGGLRNTEAFF. The CDR3 nucleotides read TGTGCCAGTAGTCTACTCCCAGGGGGGCTTAGGAACACTGAAGCTTTCTTT. The chain is built from TRBV19 and TRBJ1-1; 7 bases agree with TRBD1. This CDR3 contains 17 residues. Germline assignment: CDR1 LNHDA and CDR2 SQIVND (reference sequence). The J segment lost 1 base and the V segment lost 5 bases, leaving 13 bases of the junction unmatched. The full variable domain, rest sourced from reference TRBV19 and TRBJ1-1, is DGGITQSPKYLFRKEGQNVTLSCEQNLNHDAMYWYRQDPGQGLRLIYYSQIVNDFQKGDIAEGYSVSREKKESFPLTVTSAQKNPTAFYLCASSLLPGGLRNTEAFFGQGTRLTVV.

The sample holds a few counts of this clone. This rearrangement joins TRBV19 to TRBJ1-5; possible D gene TRBD1, 5 bases. Looked up from germline, CDR1 is LNHDA and CDR2 is SQIVND (reference sequence). V gave up 6 bases and J gave up 5 bases, with 17 bases separating them. The CDR3 spans 15 residues. The DNA for the CDR3 is TGTGCCAGTAGAGACAGAGTAAGAAGCTATCAGCCCCAGCATTTT. Its protein is CASRDRVRSYQPQHF.

The genes are TRBV4-1 and TRBJ2-7; D might be TRBD1 (6 bases). Trimming pared 3 bases from V and 7 bases from J, leaving 10 bases between. Per the germline V gene, CDR1 is MGHRA and CDR2 is YSYEKL. This CDR3 has 12 residues. The CDR3 sequence is CASSHRGGEQYF. CDR3 nucleotide sequence: TGCGCCAGCAGCCACAGGGGCGGAGAGCAGTACTTC.

The chain combines TRBV29-1 with TRBJ1-1; D is undetermined. V lost 5 bases to trimming and J lost 5 bases, with 9 bases between them. The V gene's germline CDR1 is SQVTM and CDR2 ANQGSEA. The CDR3 runs 11 residues. The CDR3: CSVSSGTEAFF. As DNA, the CDR3 is TGCAGCGTTTCTTCGGGTACTGAAGCTTTCTTT.

The rearrangement joins TRBV5-1 to TRBJ2-3, with 9 bases fitting TRBD2. The germline V gene encodes CDR1 SGHRS and CDR2 YFSETQ. This CDR3 is 14 amino acids long. V was pared by 0 bases and J by 5 bases, with 1 base of the junction left unmatched. CDR3 coding DNA: TGCGCCAGCAGCTTGGGACTAGCGGTAGATACGCAGTATTTT. Encoded protein: CASSLGLAVDTQYF.

CDR3 sequence: CASSLGLAGVLGSYEQYF. CDR3 nucleotide sequence: TGCGCCAGCAGCCTAGGACTAGCGGGAGTTTTGGGCTCCTACGAGCAGTACTTC. This sequence joins TRBV4-1 and TRBJ2-7; 13 nucleotides line up with TRBD2. The germline V gene encodes CDR1 MGHRA and CDR2 YSYEKL. The CDR3 is 18 residues long. V lost 4 bases, J lost 0 bases, and 9 bases stayed unmatched.

The gene calls are TRBV6-4 and TRBJ2-1; D ambiguous. Trimming left V 4 bases short and J 4 bases short, with 14 bases between. CDR1 is MRHNA, CDR2 SNTAGT, per germline. The CDR3 runs 15 residues. The CDR3 sequence: CASSALSDSYNEQFF. CDR3 DNA: TGTGCCAGCAGTGCCCTTTCTGACTCTTACAATGAGCAGTTCTTC.

This clone was seen a single time. CDR3 nucleotides: TGTGCCAGCAGCCCTCGTGAGGGGGTAAACACTGAAGCTTTCTTT. This translates into CASSPREGVNTEAFF. The V gene is TRBV4-2, the J gene TRBJ1-1; D is possibly TRBD1 (6 bases). This CDR3 is 15 amino acids long. V dropped 4 bases and J dropped 2 bases, with 14 bases sitting between them. From germline, CDR1 is LGHNA and CDR2 YNFKEQ.

This clone was seen only once. J is TRBJ2-5 and V is TRBV28, with a weak D call TRBD2 (7 bases). CDR1 and CDR2 from the germline V gene are MDHEN and SYDVKM. The germline V and J ends were trimmed by 6 bases and 4 bases, with 21 bases remaining between them. The CDR3 runs 16 residues. CDR3 nucleotides: TGTGCCAGCAGCTCACTGGGGGGGCACAAGATAGAGACCCAGTACTTC. Translation: CASSSLGGHKIETQYF. Full variable domain (outside the CDR3, taken from reference TRBV28 and TRBJ2-5): DVKVTQSSRYLVKRTGEKVFLECVQDMDHENMFWYRQDPGLGLRLIYFSYDVKMKEKGDIPEGYSVSREKKERFSLILESASTNQTSMYLCASSSLGGHKIETQYFGPGTRLLVL.

The chain links TRBV7-2 to TRBJ1-5; a weak D match, TRBD1 (6 bases). The V gene lost 2 bases and the J gene lost 4 bases, with 6 bases spanning the gap. This CDR3 region has 13 residues. Germline V gene sequence: CDR1 SGHTA, CDR2 FQGNSA. DNA for the CDR3: TGTGCCAGCAGCTTACAGGGGAATCAGCCCCAGCATTTT. Residues: CASSLQGNQPQHF.